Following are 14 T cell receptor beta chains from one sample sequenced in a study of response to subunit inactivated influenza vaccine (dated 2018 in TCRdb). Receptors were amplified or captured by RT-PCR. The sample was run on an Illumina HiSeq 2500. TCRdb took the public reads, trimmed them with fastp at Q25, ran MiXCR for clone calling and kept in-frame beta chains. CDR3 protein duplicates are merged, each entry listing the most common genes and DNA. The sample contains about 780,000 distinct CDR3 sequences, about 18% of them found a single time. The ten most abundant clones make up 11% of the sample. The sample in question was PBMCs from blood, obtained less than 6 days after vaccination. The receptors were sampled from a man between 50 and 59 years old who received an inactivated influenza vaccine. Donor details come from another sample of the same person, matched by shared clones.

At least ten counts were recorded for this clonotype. CDR3 DNA: TGTGCCACCGGGACGGCAGGGGACATTCAGTACTTC. This gives the protein CATGTAGDIQYF. This chain links TRBV6-5 with TRBJ2-4, with a tentative D call TRBD1 (6 bases). The CDR3 length is 12 residues. The ends were cut back, 10 bases at V and 8 bases at J, with 15 bases in the middle. Germline V gene data show CDR1 as MNHEY and CDR2 as SVGAGI.

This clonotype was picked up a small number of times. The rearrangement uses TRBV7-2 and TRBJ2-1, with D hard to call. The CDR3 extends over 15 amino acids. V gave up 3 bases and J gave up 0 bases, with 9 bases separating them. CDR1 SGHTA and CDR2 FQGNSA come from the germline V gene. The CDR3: CASSLTESSYNEQFF. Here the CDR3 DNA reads TGTGCCAGCAGCTTGACTGAGAGCTCCTACAATGAGCAGTTCTTC.

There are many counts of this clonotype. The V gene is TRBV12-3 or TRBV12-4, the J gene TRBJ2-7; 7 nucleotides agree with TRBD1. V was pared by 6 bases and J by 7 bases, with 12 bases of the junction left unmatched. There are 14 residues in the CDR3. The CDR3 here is CASSPPIRQGEQYF. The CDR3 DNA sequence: TGTGCCAGCAGCCCCCCTATAAGACAGGGAGAGCAGTACTTC.

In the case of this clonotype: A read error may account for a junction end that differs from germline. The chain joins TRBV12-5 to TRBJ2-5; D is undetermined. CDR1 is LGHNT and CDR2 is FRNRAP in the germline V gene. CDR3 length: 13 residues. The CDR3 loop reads CASGLGQVETRYF. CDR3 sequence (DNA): TGTGCTAGTGGTTTGGGGCAGGTGGAGACCCGGTACTTC.

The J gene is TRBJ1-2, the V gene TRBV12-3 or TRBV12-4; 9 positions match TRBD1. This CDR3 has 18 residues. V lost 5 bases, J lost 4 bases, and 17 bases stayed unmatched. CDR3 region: CASSLFAGTGKASYGYTF. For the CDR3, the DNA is TGTGCCAGCAGTCTTTTTGCCGGGACAGGGAAGGCGTCCTATGGCTACACCTTC.

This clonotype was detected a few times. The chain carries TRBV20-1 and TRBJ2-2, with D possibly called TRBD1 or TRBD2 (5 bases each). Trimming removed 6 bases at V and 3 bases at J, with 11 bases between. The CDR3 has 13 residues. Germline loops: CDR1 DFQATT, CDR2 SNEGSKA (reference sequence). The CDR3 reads CSAGPPDTGELFF. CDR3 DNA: TGCAGTGCGGGACCCCCGGACACCGGGGAGCTGTTTTTT.

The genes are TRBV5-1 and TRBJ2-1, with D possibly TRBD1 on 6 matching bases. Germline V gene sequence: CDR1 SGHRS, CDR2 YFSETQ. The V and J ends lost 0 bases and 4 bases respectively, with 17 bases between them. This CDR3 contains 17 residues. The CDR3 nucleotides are TGCGCCAGCAGCTTGGCCGGGACATCAGAGCTTTACAATGAGCAGTTCTTC. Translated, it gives CASSLAGTSELYNEQFF.

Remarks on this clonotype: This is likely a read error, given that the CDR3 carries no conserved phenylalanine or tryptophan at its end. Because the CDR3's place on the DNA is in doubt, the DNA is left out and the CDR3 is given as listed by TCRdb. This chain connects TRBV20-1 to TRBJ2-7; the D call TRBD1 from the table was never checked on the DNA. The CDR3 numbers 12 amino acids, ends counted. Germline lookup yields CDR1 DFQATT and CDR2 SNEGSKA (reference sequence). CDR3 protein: CSGGTGPYEQYL.

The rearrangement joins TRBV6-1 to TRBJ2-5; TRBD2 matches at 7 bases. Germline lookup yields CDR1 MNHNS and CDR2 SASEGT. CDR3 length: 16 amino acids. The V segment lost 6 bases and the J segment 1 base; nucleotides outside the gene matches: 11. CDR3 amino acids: CASSPQASGVQETQYF. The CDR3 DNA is TGTGCCAGCAGCCCACAGGCTAGCGGAGTCCAAGAGACCCAGTACTTC.

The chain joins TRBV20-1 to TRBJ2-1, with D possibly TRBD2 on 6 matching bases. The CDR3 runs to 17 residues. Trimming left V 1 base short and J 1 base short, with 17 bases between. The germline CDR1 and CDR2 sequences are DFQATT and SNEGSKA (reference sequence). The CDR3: CSARGMGEAGSYNEQFF. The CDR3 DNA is TGCAGTGCTAGAGGAATGGGGGAGGCCGGGTCCTACAATGAGCAGTTCTTC.

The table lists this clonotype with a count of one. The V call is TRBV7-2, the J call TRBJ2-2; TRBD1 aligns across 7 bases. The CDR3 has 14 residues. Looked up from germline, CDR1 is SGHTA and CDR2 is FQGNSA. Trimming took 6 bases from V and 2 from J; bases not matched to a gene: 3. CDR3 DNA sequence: TGTGCCAGCAGACAGGGGTTTAACACCGGGGAGCTGTTTTTT. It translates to CASRQGFNTGELFF.

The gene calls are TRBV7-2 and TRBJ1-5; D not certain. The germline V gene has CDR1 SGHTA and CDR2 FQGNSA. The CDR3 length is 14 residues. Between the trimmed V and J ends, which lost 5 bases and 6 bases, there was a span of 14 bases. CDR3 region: CASSQGSPSQPQHF. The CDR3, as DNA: TGTGCCAGCAGCCAAGGGAGCCCCTCTCAGCCCCAGCATTTT.

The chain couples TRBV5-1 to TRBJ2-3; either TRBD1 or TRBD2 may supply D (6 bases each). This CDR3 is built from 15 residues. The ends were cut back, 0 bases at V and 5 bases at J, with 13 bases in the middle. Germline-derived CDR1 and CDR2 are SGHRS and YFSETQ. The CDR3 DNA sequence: TGCGCCAGCAGCTTGGTGGGGGGCCAGGGAGATACGCAGTATTTT. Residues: CASSLVGGQGDTQYF.

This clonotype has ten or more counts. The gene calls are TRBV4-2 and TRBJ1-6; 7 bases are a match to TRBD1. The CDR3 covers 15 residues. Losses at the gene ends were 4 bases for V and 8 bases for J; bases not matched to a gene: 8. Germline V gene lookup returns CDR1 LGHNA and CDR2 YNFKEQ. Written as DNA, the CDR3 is TGTGCCAGCAGCCCAAGCGGGACAGTTGATTCACCCCTCCACTTT. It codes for CASSPSGTVDSPLHF.